This TCR beta chain originates from a study of blood T cell repertoires in COVID-19. Across the whole study: COVID-19 samples collected from the United States, Italy and Spain covered acute and convalescent phases. Nucleic acid was either cDNA or gDNA, and it came from T cells, B-cell-depleted T cells, or PBMCs.

This clone was counted a few times. Study processing details: Reference gene primer amplification in the assay estimated nucleated cell counts. TCRdb's table, derived via immunoSEQ multiplex PCR, lists solely in-frame clones and lacks some. The DNA gave D and trimming, while V, J and clone size come from that table. Of 120,000 or so clones in the sample, 69% are singletons; the top ten hold about 2.2%. With 4 bases clipped from V and 0 bases from J, the junction kept 6 bases outside the gene matches. Germline loops: CDR1 SGHRS, CDR2 YFSETQ. This CDR3 has 15 residues. What was sequenced was peripheral blood. The V call is TRBV5-1, the J call TRBJ1-1; 7 nucleotides line up with TRBD1. The sequence was obtained from a woman aged 65 to 85 with acute or convalescent COVID-19. This CDR3 reads CASSPTGPMNTEAFF. The DNA for the CDR3 is TGCGCCAGCAGCCCGACAGGGCCGATGAACACTGAAGCTTTCTTT.